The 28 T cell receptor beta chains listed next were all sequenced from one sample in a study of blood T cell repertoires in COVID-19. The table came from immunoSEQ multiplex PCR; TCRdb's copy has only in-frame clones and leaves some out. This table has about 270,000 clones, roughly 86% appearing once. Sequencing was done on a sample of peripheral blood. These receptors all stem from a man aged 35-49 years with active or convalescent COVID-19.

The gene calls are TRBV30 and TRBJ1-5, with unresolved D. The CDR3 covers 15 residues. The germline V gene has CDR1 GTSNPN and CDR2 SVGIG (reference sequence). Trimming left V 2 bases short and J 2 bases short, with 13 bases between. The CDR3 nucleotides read TGTGCCTGGAGTTCCGATTGGAGGGGCAATCAGCCCCAGCATTTT. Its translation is CAWSSDWRGNQPQHF.

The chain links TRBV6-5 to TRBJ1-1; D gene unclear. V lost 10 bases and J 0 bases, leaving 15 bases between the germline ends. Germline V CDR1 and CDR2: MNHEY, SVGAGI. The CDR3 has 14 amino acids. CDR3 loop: CATRAVTMNTEAFF. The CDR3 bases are TGTGCCACCCGAGCGGTTACCATGAACACTGAAGCTTTCTTT.

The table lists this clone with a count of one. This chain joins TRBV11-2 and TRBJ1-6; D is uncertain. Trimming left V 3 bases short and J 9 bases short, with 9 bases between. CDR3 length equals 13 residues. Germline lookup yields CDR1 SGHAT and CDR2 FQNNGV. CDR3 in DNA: TGTGCCAGCAGCTTTGCCAGTGTTTCACCCCTCCACTTT. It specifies CASSFASVSPLHF.

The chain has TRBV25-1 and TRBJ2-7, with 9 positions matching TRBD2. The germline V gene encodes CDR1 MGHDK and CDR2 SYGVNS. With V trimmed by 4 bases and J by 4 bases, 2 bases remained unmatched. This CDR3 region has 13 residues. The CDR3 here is CASSVAGVYEQYF. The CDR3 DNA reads TGTGCCAGCAGTGTAGCGGGGGTTTACGAGCAGTACTTC.

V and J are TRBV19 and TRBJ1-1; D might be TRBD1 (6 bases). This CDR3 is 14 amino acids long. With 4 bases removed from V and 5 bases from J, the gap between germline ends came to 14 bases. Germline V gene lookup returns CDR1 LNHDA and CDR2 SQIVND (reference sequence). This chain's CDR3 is CASSTQGMETEAFF. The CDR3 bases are TGTGCCAGTAGTACCCAGGGGATGGAGACTGAAGCTTTCTTT.

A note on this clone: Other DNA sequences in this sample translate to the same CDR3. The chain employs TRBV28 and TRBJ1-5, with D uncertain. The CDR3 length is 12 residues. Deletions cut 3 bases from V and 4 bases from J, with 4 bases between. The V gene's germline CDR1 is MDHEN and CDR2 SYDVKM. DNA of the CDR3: TGTGCCAGCAGTTTCCCGAATCAGCCCCAGCATTTT. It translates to CASSFPNQPQHF.

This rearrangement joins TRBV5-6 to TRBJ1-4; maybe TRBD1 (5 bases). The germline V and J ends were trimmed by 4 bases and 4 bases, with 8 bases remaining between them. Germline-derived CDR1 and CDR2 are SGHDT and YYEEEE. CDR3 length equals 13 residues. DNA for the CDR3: TGTGCCAGCAGCGGCCAGGGTAATGAAAAACTGTTTTTT. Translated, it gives CASSGQGNEKLFF.

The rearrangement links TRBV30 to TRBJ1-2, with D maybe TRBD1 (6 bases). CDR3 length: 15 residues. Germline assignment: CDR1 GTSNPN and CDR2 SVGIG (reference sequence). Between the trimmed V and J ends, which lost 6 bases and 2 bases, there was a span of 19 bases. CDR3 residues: CACTGLQGGNYGYTF. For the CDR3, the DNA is TGTGCCTGCACAGGGCTTCAGGGCGGGAACTATGGCTACACCTTC. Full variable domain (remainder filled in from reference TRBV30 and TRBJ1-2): SQTIHQWPATLVQPVGSPLSLECTVEGTSNPNLYWYRQAAGRGLQLLFYSVGIGQISSEVPQNLSASRPQDRQFILSSKKLLLSDSGFYLCACTGLQGGNYGYTFGSGTRLTVV.

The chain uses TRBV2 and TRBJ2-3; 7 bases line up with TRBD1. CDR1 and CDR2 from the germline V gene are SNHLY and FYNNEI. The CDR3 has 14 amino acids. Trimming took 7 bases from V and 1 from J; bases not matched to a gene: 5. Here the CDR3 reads CASTWGTGTDTQYF. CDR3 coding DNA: TGTGCCAGCACTTGGGGGACAGGCACAGATACGCAGTATTTT. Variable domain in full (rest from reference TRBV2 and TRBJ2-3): EPEVTQTPSHQVTQMGQEVILRCVPISNHLYFYWYRQILGQKVEFLVSFYNNEISEKSEIFDDQFSVERPDGSNFTLKIRSTKLEDSAMYFCASTWGTGTDTQYFGPGTRLTVL.

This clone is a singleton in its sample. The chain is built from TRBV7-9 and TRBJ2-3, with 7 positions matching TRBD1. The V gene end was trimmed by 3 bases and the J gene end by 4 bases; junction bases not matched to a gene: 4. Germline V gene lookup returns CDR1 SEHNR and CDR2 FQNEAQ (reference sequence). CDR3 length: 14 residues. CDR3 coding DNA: TGTGCCAGCAGCTTCGTTACAGGGGCAGATACGCAGTATTTT. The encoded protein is CASSFVTGADTQYF.

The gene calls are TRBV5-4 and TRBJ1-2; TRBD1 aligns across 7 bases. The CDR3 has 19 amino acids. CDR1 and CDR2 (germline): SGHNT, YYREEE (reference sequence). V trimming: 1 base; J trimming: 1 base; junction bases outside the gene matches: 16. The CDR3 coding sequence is TGTGCCAGCAGCTTGTATACAGGGGATGTCCCTGGATATAACTATGGCTACACCTTC. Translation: CASSLYTGDVPGYNYGYTF.

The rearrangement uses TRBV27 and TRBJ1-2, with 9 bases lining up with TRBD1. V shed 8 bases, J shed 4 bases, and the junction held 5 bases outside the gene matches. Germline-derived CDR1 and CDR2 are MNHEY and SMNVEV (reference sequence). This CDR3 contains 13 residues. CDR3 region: CASSGTGSYGYTF. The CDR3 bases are TGTGCCAGCTCCGGGACAGGGAGCTATGGCTACACCTTC.

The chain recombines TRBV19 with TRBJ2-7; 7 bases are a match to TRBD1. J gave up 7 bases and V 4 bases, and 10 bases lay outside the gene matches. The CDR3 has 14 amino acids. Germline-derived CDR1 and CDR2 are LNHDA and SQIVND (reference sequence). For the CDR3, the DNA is TGTGCCAGTAGTACCGGGACAGAGAGGAGAGAGCAGTACTTC. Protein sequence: CASSTGTERREQYF.

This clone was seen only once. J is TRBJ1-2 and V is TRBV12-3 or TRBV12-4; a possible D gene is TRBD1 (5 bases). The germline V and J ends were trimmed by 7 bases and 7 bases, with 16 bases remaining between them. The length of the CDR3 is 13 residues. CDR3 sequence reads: CASTSRGLSGYTF. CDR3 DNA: TGTGCCAGCACCTCTAGGGGCCTCTCTGGCTACACCTTC.

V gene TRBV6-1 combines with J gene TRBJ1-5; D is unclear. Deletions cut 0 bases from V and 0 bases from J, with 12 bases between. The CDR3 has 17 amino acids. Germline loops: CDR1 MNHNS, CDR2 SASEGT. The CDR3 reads CASSEAPTLISNQPQHF. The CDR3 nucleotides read TGTGCCAGCAGTGAAGCGCCGACACTTATTAGCAATCAGCCCCAGCATTTT.

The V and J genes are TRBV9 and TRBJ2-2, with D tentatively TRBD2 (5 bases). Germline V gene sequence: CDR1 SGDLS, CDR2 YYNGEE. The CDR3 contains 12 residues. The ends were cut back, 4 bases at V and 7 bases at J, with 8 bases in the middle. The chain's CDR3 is CASSSSGGELFF. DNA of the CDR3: TGTGCCAGCAGCTCGAGCGGCGGGGAGCTGTTTTTT.

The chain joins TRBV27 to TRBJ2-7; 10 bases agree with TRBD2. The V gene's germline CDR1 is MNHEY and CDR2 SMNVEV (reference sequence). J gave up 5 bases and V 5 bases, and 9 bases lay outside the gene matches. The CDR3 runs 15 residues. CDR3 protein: CASSPLLAGAHEQYF. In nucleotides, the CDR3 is TGTGCCAGCAGTCCCCTGCTAGCGGGAGCCCACGAGCAGTACTTC.

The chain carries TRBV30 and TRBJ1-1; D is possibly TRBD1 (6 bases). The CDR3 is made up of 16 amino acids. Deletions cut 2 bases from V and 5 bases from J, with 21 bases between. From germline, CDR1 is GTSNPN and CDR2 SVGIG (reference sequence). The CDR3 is CAWSSWQGYTGTEAFF. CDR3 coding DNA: TGTGCCTGGAGTAGCTGGCAGGGGTATACGGGTACTGAAGCTTTCTTT.

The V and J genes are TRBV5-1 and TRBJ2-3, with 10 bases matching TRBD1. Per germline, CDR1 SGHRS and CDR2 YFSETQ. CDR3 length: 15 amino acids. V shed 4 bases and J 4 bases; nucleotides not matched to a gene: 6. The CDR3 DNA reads TGCGCCAGCAGCCCAAGACAGGGGGCCGCAGATACGCAGTATTTT. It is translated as CASSPRQGAADTQYF.

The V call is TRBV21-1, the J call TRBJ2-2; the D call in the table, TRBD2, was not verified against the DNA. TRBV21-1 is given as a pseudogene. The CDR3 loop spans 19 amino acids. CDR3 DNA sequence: TGTGCCAGCAGCAATCTAATTCAGGGAGCGGGAGAGAAAGGCGGGGAGCTGTTTTTT. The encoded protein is CASSNLIQGAGEKGGELFF.

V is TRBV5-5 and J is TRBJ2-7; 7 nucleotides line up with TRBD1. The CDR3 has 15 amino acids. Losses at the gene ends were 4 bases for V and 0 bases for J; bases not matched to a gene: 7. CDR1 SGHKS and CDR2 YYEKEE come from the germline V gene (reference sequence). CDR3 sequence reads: CASSQAGTASYEQYF. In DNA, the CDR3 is TGTGCCAGCAGCCAAGCCGGGACAGCCTCCTACGAGCAGTACTTC.

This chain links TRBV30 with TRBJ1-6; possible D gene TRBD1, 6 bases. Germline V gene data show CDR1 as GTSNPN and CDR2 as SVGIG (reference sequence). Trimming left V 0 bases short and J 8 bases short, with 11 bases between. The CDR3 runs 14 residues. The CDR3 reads CAWSVRTVYSPLHF. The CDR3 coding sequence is TGTGCCTGGAGTGTTCGGACAGTCTATTCACCCCTCCACTTT.

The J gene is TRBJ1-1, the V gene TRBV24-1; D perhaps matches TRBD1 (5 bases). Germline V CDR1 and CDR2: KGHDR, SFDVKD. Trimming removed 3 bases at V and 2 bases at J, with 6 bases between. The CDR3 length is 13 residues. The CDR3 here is CATSDQGNTEAFF. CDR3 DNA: TGTGCCACCAGTGATCAGGGAAACACTGAAGCTTTCTTT.

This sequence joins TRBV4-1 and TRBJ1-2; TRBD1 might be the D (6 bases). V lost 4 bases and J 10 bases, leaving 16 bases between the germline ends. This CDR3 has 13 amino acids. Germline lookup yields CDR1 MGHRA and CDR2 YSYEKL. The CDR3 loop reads CASSPGRGAAYTF. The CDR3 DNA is TGCGCCAGCAGCCCAGGGAGGGGGGCGGCCTACACCTTC.

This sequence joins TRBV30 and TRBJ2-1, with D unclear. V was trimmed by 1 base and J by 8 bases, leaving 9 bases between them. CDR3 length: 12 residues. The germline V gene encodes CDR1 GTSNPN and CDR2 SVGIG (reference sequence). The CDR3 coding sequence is TGTGCCTGGAGTGAGGCCGCGGATGAGCAGTTCTTC. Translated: CAWSEAADEQFF.

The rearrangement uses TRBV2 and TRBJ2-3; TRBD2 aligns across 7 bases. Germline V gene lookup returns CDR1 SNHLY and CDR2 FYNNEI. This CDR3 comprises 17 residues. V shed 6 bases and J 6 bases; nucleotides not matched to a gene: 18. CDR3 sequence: CASRIGASGDPRDTQYF. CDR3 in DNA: TGTGCCAGCAGGATTGGGGCTAGCGGAGACCCCAGGGATACGCAGTATTTT. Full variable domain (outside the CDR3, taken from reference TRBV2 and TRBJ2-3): EPEVTQTPSHQVTQMGQEVILRCVPISNHLYFYWYRQILGQKVEFLVSFYNNEISEKSEIFDDQFSVERPDGSNFTLKIRSTKLEDSAMYFCASRIGASGDPRDTQYFGPGTRLTVL.

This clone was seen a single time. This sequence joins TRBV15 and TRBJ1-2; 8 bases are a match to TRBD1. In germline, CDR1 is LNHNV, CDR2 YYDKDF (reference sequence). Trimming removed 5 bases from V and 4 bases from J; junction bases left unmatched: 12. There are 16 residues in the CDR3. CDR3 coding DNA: TGTGCCACCAGCGGAGGTCCTGGACAGGGAGGCTATGGCTACACCTTC. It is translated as CATSGGPGQGGYGYTF.

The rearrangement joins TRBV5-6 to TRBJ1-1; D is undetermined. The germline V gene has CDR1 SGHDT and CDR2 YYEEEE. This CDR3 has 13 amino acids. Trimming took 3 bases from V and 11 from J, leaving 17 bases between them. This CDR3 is CASSSVVDVRAFF. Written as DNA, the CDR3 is TGTGCCAGCAGCTCGGTGGTAGATGTTCGTGCTTTCTTT. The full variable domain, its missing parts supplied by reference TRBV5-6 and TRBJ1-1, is DAGVTQSPTHLIKTRGQQVTLRCSPKSGHDTVSWYQQALGQGPQFIFQYYEEEERQRGNFPDRFSGHQFPNYSSELNVNALLLGDSALYLCASSSVVDVRAFFGQGTRLTVV.